This T cell receptor beta chain was sequenced for a study of T cells in Graves' hyperthyroidism and ophthalmopathy. The overall study: Peripheral blood sampling occurred at initial diagnosis, before any treatment.

Trimming removed 5 bases at V and 9 bases at J, with 11 bases between. The germline V gene encodes CDR1 PRHDT and CDR2 FYEKMQ (reference sequence). The CDR3 loop spans 12 amino acids. Out of 8.5 to 10 ml of fresh peripheral blood came the PBMCs. This clonotype showed up many times. Its antigen is unknown. Study-wide findings and caveats: Most thyroid-expanded clonotypes above 0.001 were also found in blood. Model output signaled ophthalmopathy a median approximately 6.2 months ahead of onset.

What was amplified from RNA transcripts were TCR beta CDR3 regions. An initial round of RT-PCR targeting the TCR CDR3 relied on the HTBI primer set. From the multiplex PCR reads, TCRdb called clonotypes with MiXCR, one entry per CDR3 protein. The repertoire has fewer than 650,000 distinct CDR3 sequences, 13% to 15% of them found once; the top ten carry around 14%. This clonotype was sampled from a middle-aged woman with Graves' hyperthyroidism. The rearrangement joins TRBV13 to TRBJ2-1; D remains ambiguous. Sequenced: blood. Written as DNA, the CDR3 is TGTGCCAGCAGCCCCGAACGGCGTGAGCAGTTCTTC. Translated: CASSPERREQFF.